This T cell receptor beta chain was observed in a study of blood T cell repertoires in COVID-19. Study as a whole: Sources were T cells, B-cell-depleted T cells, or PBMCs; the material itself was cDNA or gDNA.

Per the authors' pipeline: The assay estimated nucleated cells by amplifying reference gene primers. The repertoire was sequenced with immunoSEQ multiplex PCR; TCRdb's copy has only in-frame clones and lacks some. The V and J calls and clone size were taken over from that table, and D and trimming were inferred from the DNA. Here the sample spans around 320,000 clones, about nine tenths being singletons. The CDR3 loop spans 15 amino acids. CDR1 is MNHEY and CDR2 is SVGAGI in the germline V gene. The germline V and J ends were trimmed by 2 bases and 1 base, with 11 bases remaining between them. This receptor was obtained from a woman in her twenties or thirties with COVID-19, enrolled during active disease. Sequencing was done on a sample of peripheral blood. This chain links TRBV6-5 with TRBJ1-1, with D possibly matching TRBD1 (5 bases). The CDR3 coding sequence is TGTGCCAGCAGTTACGCTTTGGGGGGGAACACTGAAGCTTTCTTT. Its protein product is CASSYALGGNTEAFF.